This T cell receptor (beta chain) originates from a study of blood T cells in healthy people across ages. Broader study findings: Older age went with lower TCR beta diversity per million T cells, in a roughly linear way. Naive T cell percentage showed a strong correlation with TCR beta diversity. Versus aged donors, long-lived donors had higher diversity and more naive CD4+ cells.

PCR was performed a second time for about 6 to 11 cycles using a sample-barcoded 5' primer and a J-beta primer mix. TCRdb called the 5' RACE reads again in MiXCR, with one record for every CDR3 protein. This sample carries fewer than 2,000,000 distinct CDR3 sequences, around 42% of them seen once, and the ten largest clones take 20% to 25%. Concerning this clonotype: The antigen is not known.

The CDR3 spans 14 residues. Trimming at V came to 3 bases and at J to 8 bases, leaving 7 bases not matched to a gene. Germline values: CDR1 SGHRS, CDR2 YFSETQ. Extraction of total RNA produced a minimum of 5.5 micrograms from each sample. The receptor was derived from a human donor in good health. The sequencing sample was made of blood. V is TRBV5-1 and J is TRBJ1-3, with 8 bases aligning to TRBD1. CDR3 bases: TGCGCCAGCAGCTCCACCGGACAGGGAGACACCATATATTTT. Its translation is CASSSTGQGDTIYF.